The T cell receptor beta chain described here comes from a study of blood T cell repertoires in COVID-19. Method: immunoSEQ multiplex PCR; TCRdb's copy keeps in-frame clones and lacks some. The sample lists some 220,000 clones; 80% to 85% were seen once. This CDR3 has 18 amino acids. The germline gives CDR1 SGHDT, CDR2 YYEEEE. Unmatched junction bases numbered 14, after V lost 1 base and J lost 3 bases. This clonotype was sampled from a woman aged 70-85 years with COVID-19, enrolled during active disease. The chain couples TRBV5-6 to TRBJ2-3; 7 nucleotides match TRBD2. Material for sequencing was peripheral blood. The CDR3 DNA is TGTGCCAGCAGCTTGATCCCCAGGGCGGGAGAAAGGACAGATACGCAGTATTTT. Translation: CASSLIPRAGERTDTQYF.